The 3 T cell receptor beta chains below all came from one sample that was sequenced in a study of early T cells in non-severe SARS-CoV-2 infection (dated by TCRdb to about 2021). The receptor library was made with 5' RACE. For sequencing, a NextSeq 500 was employed. Using fastp trimming at Q25 and MiXCR clonotype assembly, TCRdb reanalyzed the public sequencing data and kept in-frame beta chains. Each entry is one CDR3 protein sequence, shown with its most common DNA and genes. Counted in this sample were around 61,000 distinct CDR3 sequences; about a tenth of them appeared once. The leading ten clones occupy over 1.5% of the sample. The sequenced sample consisted of whole blood. Receptor source: an adult who was a healthcare worker with PCR-confirmed SARS-CoV-2 infection or an uninfected control (not recorded which).

The J gene is TRBJ2-1, the V gene TRBV20-1; 8 bases are a match to TRBD2. The germline V gene encodes CDR1 DFQATT and CDR2 SNEGSKA (reference sequence). Trimming removed 3 bases from V and 2 bases from J; junction bases left unmatched: 6. There are 15 residues in the CDR3. CDR3 residues: CSASTRGVPYNEQFF. CDR3 bases: TGCAGTGCTAGCACGCGGGGGGTCCCCTACAATGAGCAGTTCTTC.

This clonotype was observed many times. The gene calls are TRBV7-6 and TRBJ1-5, with a tentative D call TRBD1 (6 bases). The CDR3 runs 16 residues. With 5 bases removed from V and 2 bases from J, the gap between germline ends came to 16 bases. Germline CDR1 SGHVS, CDR2 FNYEAQ. CDR3 DNA sequence: TGTGCCAGCAGCCAGCTGGGGGGGCTCGGCAATCAGCCCCAGCATTTT. This translates into CASSQLGGLGNQPQHF. Variable domain in full (rest from reference TRBV7-6 and TRBJ1-5): GAGVSQSPRYKVTKRGQDVALRCDPISGHVSLYWYRQALGQGPEFLTYFNYEAQQDKSGLPNDRFSAERPEGSISTLTIQRTEQRDSAMYRCASSQLGGLGNQPQHFGDGTRLSIL.

This clonotype was counted only a few times. The V call is TRBV11-2, the J call TRBJ2-2; D ambiguous. Per the germline V gene, CDR1 is SGHAT and CDR2 is FQNNGV. Between the trimmed V and J ends, which lost 6 bases and 5 bases, there was a span of 16 bases. This CDR3 has 15 amino acids. The CDR3 nucleotides are TGTGCCAGCAGGACCCCTGGCCGACGGACCGGGGAGCTGTTTTTT. This sequence encodes CASRTPGRRTGELFF.